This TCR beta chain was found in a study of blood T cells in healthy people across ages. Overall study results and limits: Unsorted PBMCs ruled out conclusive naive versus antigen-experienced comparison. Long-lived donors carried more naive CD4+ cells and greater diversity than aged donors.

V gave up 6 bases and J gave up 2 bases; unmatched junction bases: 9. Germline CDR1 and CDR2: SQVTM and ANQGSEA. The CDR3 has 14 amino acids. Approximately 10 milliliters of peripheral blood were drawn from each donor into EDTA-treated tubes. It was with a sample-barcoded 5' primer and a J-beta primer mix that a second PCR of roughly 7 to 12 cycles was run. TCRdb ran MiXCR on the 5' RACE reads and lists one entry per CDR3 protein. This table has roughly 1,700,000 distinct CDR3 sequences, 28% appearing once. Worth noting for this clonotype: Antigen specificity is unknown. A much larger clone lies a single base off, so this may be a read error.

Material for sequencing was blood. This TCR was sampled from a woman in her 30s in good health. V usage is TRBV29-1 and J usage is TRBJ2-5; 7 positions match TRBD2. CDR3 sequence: CSVTPGGLQETQYF. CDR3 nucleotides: TGCAGCGTGACCCCGGGGGGTTTGCAAGAGACCCAGTACTTC.